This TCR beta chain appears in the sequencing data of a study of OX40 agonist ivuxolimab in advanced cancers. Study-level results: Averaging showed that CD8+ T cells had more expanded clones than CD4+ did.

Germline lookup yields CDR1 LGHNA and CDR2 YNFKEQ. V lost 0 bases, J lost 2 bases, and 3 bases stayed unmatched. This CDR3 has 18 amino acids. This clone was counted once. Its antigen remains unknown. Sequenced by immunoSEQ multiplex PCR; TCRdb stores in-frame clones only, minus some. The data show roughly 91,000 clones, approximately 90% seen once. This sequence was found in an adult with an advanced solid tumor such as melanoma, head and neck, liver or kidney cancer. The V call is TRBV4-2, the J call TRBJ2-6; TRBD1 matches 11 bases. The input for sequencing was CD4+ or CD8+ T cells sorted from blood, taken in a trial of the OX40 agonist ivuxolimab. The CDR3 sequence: CASSQEGQGAPGANVLTF. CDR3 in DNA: TGTGCCAGCAGCCAAGAAGGACAGGGGGCGCCTGGGGCCAACGTCCTGACTTTC.